This T cell receptor beta chain stems from a study of T cell responses to AZD1222 COVID-19 vaccine. Study-wide results and caveats: A rise in Spike-specific TCR breadth and depth followed two AZD1222 doses. Spike-spanning, vaccine-associated CD4 TCRs were dominant at 160-218 and 743-854. In a largely white British group with more females than males, clonal diversity was possibly underestimated.

Sequencing used immunoSEQ multiplex PCR; TCRdb keeps in-frame clones, though not all of them. The sample lists approximately 110,000 clones, around 92% occurring once. Of note for this clone: The target antigen is unknown.

Second-dose intervals of approximately 4 or approximately 12 weeks were pooled. CDR3 length: 18 amino acids. The V end was cut by 1 base, the J end by 3 bases, with 23 bases between. Per germline, CDR1 SGHRS and CDR2 YFSETQ. The chain couples TRBV5-1 to TRBJ2-7; tentative D call: TRBD1 (6 bases). The material was peripheral blood, obtained 28 days after the second AZD1222 dose. The TCR comes from an adult who received the AZD1222 COVID-19 vaccine. DNA for the CDR3: TGCGCCAGCAGCTTGTTTTCATGGGGAGCAGGGGTTAGCTACGAGCAGTACTTC. Translated: CASSLFSWGAGVSYEQYF.